This T cell receptor (beta chain) was documented in a study of blood T cell repertoires in COVID-19. Assay: immunoSEQ multiplex PCR; the TCRdb copy retains only in-frame clones and omits some. The table has roughly 190,000 clones, nearly 90% seen once; the top ten hold roughly 21%. The CDR3 totals 14 residues. The V end was cut by 9 bases, the J end by 4 bases, with 17 bases between. CDR1 is LNHDA, CDR2 SQIVND, per germline (reference sequence). The sequenced sample consisted of peripheral blood. The chain links TRBV19 to TRBJ2-3; D might be TRBD1 (7 bases). The clonotype originates from a man aged 55 to 70 with active or convalescent COVID-19. The CDR3 DNA sequence: TGTGCCAGACCCAGGGGGGTGAGGGCAGATACGCAGTATTTT. Its translation: CARPRGVRADTQYF. The variable domain in full, with the rest retrieved from reference TRBV19 and TRBJ2-3, is DGGITQSPKYLFRKEGQNVTLSCEQNLNHDAMYWYRQDPGQGLRLIYYSQIVNDFQKGDIAEGYSVSREKKESFPLTVTSAQKNPTAFYLCARPRGVRADTQYFGPGTRLTVL.